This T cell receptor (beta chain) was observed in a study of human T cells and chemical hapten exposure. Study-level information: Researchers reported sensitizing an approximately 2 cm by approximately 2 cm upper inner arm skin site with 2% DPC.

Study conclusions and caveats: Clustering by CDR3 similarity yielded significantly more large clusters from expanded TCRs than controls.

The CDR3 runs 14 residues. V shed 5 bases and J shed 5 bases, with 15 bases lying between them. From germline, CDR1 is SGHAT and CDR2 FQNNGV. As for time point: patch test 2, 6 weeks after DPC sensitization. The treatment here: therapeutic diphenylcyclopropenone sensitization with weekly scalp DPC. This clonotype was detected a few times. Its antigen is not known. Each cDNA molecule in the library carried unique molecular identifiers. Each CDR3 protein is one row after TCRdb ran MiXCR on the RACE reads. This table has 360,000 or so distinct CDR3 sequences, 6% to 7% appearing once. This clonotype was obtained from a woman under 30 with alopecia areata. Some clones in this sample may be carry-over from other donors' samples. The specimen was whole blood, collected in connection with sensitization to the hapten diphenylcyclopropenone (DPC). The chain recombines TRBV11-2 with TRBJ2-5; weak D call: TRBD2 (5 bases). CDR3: CASSRLATGETQYF. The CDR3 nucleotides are TGTGCCAGCAGCCGATTAGCCACGGGGGAGACCCAGTACTTC. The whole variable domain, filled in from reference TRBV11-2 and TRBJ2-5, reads EAGVAQSPRYKIIEKRQSVAFWCNPISGHATLYWYQQILGQGPKLLIQFQNNGVVDDSQLPKDRFSAERLKGVDSTLKIQPAKLEDSAVYLCASSRLATGETQYFGPGTRLLVL.